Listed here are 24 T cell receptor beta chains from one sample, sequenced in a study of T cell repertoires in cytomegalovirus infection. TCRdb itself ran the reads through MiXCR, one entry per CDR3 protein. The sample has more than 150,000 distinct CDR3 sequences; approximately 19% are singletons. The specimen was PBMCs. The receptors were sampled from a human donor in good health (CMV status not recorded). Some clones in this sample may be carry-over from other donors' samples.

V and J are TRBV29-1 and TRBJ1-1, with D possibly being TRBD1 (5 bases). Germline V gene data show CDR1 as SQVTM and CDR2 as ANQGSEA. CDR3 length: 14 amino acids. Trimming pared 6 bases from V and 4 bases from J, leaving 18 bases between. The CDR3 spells CSVTPGRGVTEAFF. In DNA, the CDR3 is TGCAGCGTGACCCCAGGCCGGGGGGTCACTGAAGCTTTCTTT.

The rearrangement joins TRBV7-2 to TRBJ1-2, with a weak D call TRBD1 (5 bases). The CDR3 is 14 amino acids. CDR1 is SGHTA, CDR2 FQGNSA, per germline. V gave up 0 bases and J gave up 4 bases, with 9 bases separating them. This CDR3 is CASSLAQGPYGYTF. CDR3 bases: TGTGCCAGCAGCTTAGCCCAGGGCCCCTATGGCTACACCTTC.

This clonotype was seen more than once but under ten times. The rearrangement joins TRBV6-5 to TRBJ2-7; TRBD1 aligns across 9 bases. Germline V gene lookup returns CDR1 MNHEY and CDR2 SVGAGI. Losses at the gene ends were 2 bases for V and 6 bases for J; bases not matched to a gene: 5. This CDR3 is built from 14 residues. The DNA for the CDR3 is TGTGCCAGCAGTTACCAGGGACAGGGAGGCGAGCAGTACTTC. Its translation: CASSYQGQGGEQYF.

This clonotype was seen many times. CDR3 sequence: CASSLPVNSPLHF. The DNA for the CDR3 is TGTGCCAGCAGCTTACCAGTCAATTCACCCCTCCACTTT. The genes are TRBV7-2 and TRBJ1-6, with unresolved D. This CDR3 is 13 amino acids long. With 2 bases removed from V and 7 bases from J, the gap between germline ends came to 6 bases. Germline CDR1 is SGHTA and CDR2 is FQGNSA.

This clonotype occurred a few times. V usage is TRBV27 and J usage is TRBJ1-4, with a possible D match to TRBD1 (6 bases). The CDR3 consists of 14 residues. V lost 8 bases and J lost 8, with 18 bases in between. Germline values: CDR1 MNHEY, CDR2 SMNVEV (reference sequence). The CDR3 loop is CASGWGAGGEKLFF. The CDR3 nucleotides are TGTGCCAGCGGCTGGGGGGCAGGCGGCGAAAAACTGTTTTTT.

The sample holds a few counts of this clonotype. The CDR3 here is CASNLGLAGGKQYF. CDR3 DNA sequence: TGTGCCAGCAACCTCGGGCTAGCGGGAGGAAAGCAGTACTTC. The chain recombines TRBV12-3 or TRBV12-4 with TRBJ2-7, with 11 bases matching TRBD2. The V and J ends lost 7 bases and 8 bases, in that order; junction bases with no gene match: 10. The CDR3 extends over 14 amino acids.

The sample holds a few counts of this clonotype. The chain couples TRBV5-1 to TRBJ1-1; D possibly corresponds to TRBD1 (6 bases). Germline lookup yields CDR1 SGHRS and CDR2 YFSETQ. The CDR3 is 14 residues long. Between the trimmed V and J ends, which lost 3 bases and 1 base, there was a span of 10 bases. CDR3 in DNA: TGCGCCAGCAGCTCTGACAGGTGGAACACTGAAGCTTTCTTT. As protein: CASSSDRWNTEAFF. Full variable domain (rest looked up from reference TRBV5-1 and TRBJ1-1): KAGVTQTPRYLIKTRGQQVTLSCSPISGHRSVSWYQQTPGQGLQFLFEYFSETQRNKGNFPGRFSGRQFSNSRSEMNVSTLELGDSALYLCASSSDRWNTEAFFGQGTRLTVV.

The CDR3 DNA reads TGCAGCGTTCTCCCCCAGAACACCGGGGAGCTGTTTTTT. Translating it yields CSVLPQNTGELFF. The chain couples TRBV29-1 to TRBJ2-2; no reliable D call. This CDR3 contains 13 residues. Trimming took 5 bases from V and 1 from J, leaving 8 bases between them. Germline V CDR1 and CDR2: SQVTM, ANQGSEA.

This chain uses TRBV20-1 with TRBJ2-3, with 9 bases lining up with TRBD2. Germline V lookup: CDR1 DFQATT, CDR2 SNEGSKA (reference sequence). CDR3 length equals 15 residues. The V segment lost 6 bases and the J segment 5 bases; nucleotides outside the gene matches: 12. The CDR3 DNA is TGCAGTGCCTCCAGCGCGGGGGGGGGTAAAGATACGCAGTATTTT. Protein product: CSASSAGGGKDTQYF.

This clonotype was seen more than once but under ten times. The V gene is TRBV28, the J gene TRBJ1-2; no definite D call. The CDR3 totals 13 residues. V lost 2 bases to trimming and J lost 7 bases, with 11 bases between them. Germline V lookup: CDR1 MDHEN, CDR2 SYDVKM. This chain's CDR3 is CASSLRVGGGYTF. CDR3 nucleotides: TGTGCCAGCAGTTTACGCGTGGGAGGTGGCTACACCTTC.

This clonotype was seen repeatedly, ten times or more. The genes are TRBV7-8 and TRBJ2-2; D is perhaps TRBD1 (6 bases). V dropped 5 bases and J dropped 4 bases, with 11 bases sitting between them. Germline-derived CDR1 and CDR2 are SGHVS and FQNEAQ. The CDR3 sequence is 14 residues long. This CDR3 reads CASSEAQGTGELFF. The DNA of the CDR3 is TGTGCCAGCAGCGAAGCACAGGGCACCGGGGAGCTGTTTTTT.

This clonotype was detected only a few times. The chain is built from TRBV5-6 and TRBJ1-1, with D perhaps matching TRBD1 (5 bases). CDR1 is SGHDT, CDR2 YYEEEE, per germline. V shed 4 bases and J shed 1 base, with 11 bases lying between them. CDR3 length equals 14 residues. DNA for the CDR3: TGTGCCAGCAGCCCGACAGCCCGGAACACTGAAGCTTTCTTT. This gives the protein CASSPTARNTEAFF.

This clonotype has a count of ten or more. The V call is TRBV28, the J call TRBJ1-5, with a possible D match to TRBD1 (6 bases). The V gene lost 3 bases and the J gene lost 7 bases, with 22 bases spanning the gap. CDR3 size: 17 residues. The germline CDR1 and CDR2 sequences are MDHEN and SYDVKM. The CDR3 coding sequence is TGTGCCAGCAGTTTCATTGGGGGCACCCCCGGGGTACAGCCCCAGCATTTT. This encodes CASSFIGGTPGVQPQHF. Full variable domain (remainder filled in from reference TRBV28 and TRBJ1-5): DVKVTQSSRYLVKRTGEKVFLECVQDMDHENMFWYRQDPGLGLRLIYFSYDVKMKEKGDIPEGYSVSREKKERFSLILESASTNQTSMYLCASSFIGGTPGVQPQHFGDGTRLSIL.

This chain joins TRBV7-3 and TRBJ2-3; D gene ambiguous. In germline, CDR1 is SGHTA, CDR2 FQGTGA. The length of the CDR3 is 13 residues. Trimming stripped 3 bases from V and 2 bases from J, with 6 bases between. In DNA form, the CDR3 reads TGTGCCAGCAGCTTCGCTCACACAGATACGCAGTATTTT. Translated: CASSFAHTDTQYF.

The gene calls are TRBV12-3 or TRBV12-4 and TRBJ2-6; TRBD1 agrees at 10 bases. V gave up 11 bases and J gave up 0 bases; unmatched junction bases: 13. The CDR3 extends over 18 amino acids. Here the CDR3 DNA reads TGTGCCTCCAAGGATCCGGGACAGGGGCGCTCTGGGGCCAACGTCCTGACTTTC. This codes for CASKDPGQGRSGANVLTF.

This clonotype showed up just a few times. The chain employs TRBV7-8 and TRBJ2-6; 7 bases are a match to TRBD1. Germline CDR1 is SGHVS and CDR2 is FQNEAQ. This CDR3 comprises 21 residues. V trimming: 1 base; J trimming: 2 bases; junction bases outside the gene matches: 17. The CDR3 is CASSLEGDDRVSRAGANVLTF. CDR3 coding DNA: TGTGCCAGCAGCTTAGAGGGGGATGACAGGGTATCTAGGGCTGGGGCCAACGTCCTGACTTTC.

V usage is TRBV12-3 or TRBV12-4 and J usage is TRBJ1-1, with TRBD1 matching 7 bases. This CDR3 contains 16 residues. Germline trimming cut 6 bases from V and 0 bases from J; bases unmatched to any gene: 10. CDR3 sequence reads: CASSPRGEVVNTEAFF. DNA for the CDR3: TGTGCCAGCAGCCCCAGGGGGGAGGTAGTGAACACTGAAGCTTTCTTT.

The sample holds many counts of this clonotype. The chain's CDR3 is CASSREGSNQPQHF. DNA for the CDR3: TGTGCCAGCAGCCGCGAGGGTAGCAATCAGCCCCAGCATTTT. V and J are TRBV7-2 and TRBJ1-5; D gene uncertain. Germline V gives CDR1 SGHTA, CDR2 FQGNSA. The V end lost 5 bases, the J end lost 0 bases, and 8 bases lay between the germline ends. The CDR3 loop spans 14 amino acids.

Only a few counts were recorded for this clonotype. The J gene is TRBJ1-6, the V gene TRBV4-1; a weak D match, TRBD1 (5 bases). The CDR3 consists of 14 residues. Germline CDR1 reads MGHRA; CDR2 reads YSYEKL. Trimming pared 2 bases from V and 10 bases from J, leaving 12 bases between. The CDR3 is CASSQRGNGSPLHF. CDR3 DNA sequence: TGCGCCAGCAGCCAACGGGGGAACGGATCACCCCTCCACTTT.

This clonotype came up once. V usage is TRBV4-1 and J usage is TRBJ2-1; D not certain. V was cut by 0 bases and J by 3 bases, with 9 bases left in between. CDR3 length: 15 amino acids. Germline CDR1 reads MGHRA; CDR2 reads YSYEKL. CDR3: CASSQDWNLYNEQFF. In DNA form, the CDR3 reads TGCGCCAGCAGCCAAGATTGGAACCTCTACAATGAGCAGTTCTTC.

The CDR3, as DNA: TGTGCCAGCAGCTTGGGCAGGGGTCGGTCACCCCTCCACTTT. Amino acid sequence: CASSLGRGRSPLHF. The chain has TRBV7-2 and TRBJ1-6; a possible D gene is TRBD1 (6 bases). The V end lost 3 bases, the J end lost 10 bases, and 13 bases lay between the germline ends. Per the germline V gene, CDR1 is SGHTA and CDR2 is FQGNSA. The CDR3 runs 14 residues.

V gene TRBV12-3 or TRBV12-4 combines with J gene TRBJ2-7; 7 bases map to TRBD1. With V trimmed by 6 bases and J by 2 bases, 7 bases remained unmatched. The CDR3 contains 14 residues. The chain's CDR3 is CASRAGTVPYEQYF. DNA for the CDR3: TGTGCCAGCAGGGCCGGGACAGTCCCCTACGAGCAGTACTTC.

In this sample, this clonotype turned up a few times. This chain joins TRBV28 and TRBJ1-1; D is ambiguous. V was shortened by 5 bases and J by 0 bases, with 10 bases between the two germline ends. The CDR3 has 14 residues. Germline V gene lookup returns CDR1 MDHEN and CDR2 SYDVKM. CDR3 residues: CASSIGRMNTEAFF. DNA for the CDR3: TGTGCCAGCAGTATCGGACGGATGAACACTGAAGCTTTCTTT.

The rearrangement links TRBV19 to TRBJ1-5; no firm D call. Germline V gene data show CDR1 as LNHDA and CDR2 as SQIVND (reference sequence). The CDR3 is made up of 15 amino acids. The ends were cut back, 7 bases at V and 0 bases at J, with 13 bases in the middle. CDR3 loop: CASTEQNLSNQPQHF. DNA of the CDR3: TGTGCCAGTACTGAACAGAACCTTAGCAATCAGCCCCAGCATTTT.